The clone carrying this TCR beta chain has only a few counts. Germline assignment: CDR1 GTSNPN and CDR2 SVGIG (reference sequence). CDR3 length: 14 amino acids. Trimming took 1 base from V and 7 from J; bases not matched to a gene: 2. The data were obtained in a study of T cells in Graves' hyperthyroidism and ophthalmopathy. Study information: Initial diagnosis, before any treatment, was when peripheral blood was collected.

Using RNA transcripts as the source, TCR beta CDR3 regions were amplified. When the TCR CDR3 underwent first-round RT-PCR, the HTBI primer set was used. TCRdb processed the multiplex PCR reads anew with MiXCR; each CDR3 protein has one entry. The data contain approximately 700,000 distinct CDR3 sequences, roughly 17% of them singletons. Disease duration under 2 months; hyperthyroidism patients were aged 18 to 65. The PBMCs studied were ones that came from roughly 11 ml fresh peripheral blood. The chain employs TRBV30 and TRBJ1-6, with 9 bases matching TRBD1. The sample was blood. This TCR was sampled from a man younger than 35 with Graves' hyperthyroidism. The CDR3 DNA follows: TGTGCCTGGAGTGCAGGACAGGGGAATTCACCCCTCCACTTT. Its protein product is CAWSAGQGNSPLHF.